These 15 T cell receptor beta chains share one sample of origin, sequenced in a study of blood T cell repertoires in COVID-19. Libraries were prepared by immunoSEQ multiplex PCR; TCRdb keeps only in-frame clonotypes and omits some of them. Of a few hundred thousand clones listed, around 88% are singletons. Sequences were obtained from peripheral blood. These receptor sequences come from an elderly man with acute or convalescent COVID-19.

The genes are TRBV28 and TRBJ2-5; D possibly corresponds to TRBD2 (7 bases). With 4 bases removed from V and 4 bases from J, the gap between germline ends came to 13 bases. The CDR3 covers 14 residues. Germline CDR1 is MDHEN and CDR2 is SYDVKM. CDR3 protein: CASSYRGGRETQYF. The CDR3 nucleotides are TGTGCCAGCAGTTATAGGGGGGGACGAGAGACCCAGTACTTC.

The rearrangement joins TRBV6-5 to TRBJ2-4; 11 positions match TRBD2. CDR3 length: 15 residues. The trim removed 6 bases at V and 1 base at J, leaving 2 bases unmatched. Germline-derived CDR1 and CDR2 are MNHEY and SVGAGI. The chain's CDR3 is CASSSSGGAKNIQYF. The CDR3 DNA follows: TGTGCCAGCAGCTCTAGCGGGGGGGCCAAAAACATTCAGTACTTC.

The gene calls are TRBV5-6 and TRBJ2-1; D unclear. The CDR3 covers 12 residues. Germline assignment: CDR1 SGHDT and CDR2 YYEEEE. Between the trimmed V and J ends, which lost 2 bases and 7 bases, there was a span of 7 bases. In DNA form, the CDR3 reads TGTGCCAGCAGCTTCAGGTGGAATGAGCAGTTCTTC. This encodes CASSFRWNEQFF.

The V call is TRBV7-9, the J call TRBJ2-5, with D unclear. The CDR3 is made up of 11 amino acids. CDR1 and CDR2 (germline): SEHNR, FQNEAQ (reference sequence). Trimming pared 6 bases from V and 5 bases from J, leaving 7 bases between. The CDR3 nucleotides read TGTGCCAGCAGTGTAGTGGAGACCCAGTACTTC. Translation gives CASSVVETQYF.

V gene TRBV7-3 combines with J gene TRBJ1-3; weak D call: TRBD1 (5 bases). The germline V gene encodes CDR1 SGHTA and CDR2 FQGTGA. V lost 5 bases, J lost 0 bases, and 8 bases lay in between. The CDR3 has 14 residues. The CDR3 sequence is CASSQTVSGNTIYF. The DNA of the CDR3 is TGTGCCAGCAGCCAGACAGTCTCTGGAAACACCATATATTTT. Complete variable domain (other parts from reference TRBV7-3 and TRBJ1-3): GAGVSQTPSNKVTEKGKYVELRCDPISGHTALYWYRQSLGQGPEFLIYFQGTGAADDSGLPNDRFFAVRPEGSVSTLKIQRTERGDSAVYLCASSQTVSGNTIYFGEGSWLTVV.

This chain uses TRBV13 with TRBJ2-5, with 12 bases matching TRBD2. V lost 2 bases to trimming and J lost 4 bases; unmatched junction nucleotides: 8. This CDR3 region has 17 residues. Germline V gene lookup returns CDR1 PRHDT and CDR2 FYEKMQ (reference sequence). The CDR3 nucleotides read TGTGCCAGCAGCTTAACTAGCGGGGGGCCGGTCCGAGAGACCCAGTACTTC. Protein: CASSLTSGGPVRETQYF.

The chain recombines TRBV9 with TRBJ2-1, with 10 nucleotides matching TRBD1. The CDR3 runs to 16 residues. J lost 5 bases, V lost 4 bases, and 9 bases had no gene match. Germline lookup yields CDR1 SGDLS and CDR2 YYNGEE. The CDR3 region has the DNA TGTGCCAGCAGCCCCCCGGGACAGGGGAGGCACAATGAGCAGTTCTTC. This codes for CASSPPGQGRHNEQFF. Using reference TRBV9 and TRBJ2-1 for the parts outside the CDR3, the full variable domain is DSGVTQTPKHLITATGQRVTLRCSPRSGDLSVYWYQQSLDQGLQFLIQYYNGEERAKGNILERFSAQQFPDLHSELNLSSLELGDSALYFCASSPPGQGRHNEQFFGPGTRLTVL.

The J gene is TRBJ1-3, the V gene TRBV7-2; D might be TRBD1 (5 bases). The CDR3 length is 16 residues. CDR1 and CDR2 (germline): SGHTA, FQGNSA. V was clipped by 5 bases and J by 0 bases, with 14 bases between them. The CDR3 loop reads CASSLGGAPSGNTIYF. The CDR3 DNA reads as TGTGCCAGCAGCCTAGGCGGGGCCCCCTCTGGAAACACCATATATTTT.

Here the CDR3 DNA reads TGTGCCAGCAGCCCCGACAGGGGGTTGAGCACCATATATTTT. Protein sequence: CASSPDRGLSTIYF. V gene TRBV7-9 combines with J gene TRBJ1-3; TRBD1 aligns across 9 bases. In germline, CDR1 is SEHNR, CDR2 FQNEAQ (reference sequence). The CDR3 consists of 14 residues. V lost 5 bases, J lost 9 bases, and 8 bases stayed unmatched.

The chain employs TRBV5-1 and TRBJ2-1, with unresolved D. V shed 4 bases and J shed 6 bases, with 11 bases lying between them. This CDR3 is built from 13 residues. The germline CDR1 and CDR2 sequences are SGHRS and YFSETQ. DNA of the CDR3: TGCGCCAGCAGCCTGACTGACCTCAATGAGCAGTTCTTC. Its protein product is CASSLTDLNEQFF. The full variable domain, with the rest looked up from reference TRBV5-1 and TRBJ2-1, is KAGVTQTPRYLIKTRGQQVTLSCSPISGHRSVSWYQQTPGQGLQFLFEYFSETQRNKGNFPGRFSGRQFSNSRSEMNVSTLELGDSALYLCASSLTDLNEQFFGPGTRLTVL.

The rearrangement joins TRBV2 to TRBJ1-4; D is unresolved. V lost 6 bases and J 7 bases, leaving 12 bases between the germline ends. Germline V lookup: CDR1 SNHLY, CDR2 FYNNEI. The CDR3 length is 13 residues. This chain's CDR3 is CASRYSLREKLFF. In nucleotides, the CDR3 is TGTGCCAGCAGATACAGTCTCCGTGAAAAACTGTTTTTT.

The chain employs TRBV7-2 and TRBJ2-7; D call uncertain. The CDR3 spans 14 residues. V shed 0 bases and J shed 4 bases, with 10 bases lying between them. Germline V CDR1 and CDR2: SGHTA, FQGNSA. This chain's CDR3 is CASSLAQYFYEQYF. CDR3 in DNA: TGTGCCAGCAGCTTAGCGCAGTATTTTTACGAGCAGTACTTC.

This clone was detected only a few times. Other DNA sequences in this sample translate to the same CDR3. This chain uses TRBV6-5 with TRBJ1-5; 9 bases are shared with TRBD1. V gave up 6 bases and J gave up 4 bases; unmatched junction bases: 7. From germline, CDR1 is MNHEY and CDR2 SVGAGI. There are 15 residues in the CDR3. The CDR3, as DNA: TGTGCCAGCAGAACGGACAGGGGATCAAATCAGCCCCAGCATTTT. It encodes CASRTDRGSNQPQHF.

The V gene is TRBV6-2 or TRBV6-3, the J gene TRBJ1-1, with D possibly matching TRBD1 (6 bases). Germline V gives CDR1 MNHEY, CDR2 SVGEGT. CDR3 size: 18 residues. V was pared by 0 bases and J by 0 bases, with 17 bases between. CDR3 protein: CASSYSKDGQPMNTEAFF. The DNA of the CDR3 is TGTGCCAGCAGTTACTCGAAAGACGGACAGCCCATGAACACTGAAGCTTTCTTT.

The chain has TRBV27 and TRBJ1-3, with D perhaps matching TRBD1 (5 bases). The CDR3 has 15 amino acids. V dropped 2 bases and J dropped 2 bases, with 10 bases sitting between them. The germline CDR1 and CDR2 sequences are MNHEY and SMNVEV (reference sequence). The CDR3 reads CASSLGGFPGNTIYF. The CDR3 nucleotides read TGTGCCAGCAGTTTAGGGGGGTTCCCTGGAAACACCATATATTTT.